Listed here are 9 T cell receptor beta chains from one sample, sequenced in a study of cytomegalovirus exposure and HLA in healthy donors. Both 60 Vbeta primers and 13 Jbeta primers went into the PCR. Libraries were prepared by immunoSEQ multiplex PCR; TCRdb keeps only in-frame clonotypes and omits some of them. The table has more than 110,000 clones, 76% seen once. Sequenced input: PBMCs. The receptor set was obtained from a man between 18 and 35 years old in good health and CMV-seronegative.

The chain joins TRBV9 to TRBJ2-7; 8 bases agree with TRBD1. V shed 0 bases and J 0 bases; nucleotides not matched to a gene: 2. Germline V lookup: CDR1 SGDLS, CDR2 YYNGEE. The CDR3 totals 15 residues. The CDR3 loop reads CASSVETGVSYEQYF. The CDR3 DNA sequence: TGTGCCAGCAGCGTAGAGACAGGGGTCTCCTACGAGCAGTACTTC.

This chain uses TRBV6-5 with TRBJ2-5; 9 nucleotides match TRBD2. The CDR3 sequence is 14 residues long. The V segment lost 5 bases and the J segment 3 bases; nucleotides outside the gene matches: 4. Germline loops: CDR1 MNHEY, CDR2 SVGAGI. In DNA, the CDR3 is TGTGCCAGCAGTAGCGGGAGGAGGAAAGAGACCCAGTACTTC. Translation: CASSSGRRKETQYF.

As for this clone: Without the conserved terminal phenylalanine or tryptophan, this CDR3 likely stems from a read error. The chain joins TRBV11-2 to TRBJ1-1; D ambiguous. V dropped 5 bases and J dropped 2 bases, with 21 bases sitting between them. Germline-derived CDR1 and CDR2 are SGHAT and FQNNGV. The CDR3 runs to 17 residues. CDR3 protein: CASSRGRSVLVNTEAFV. In DNA form, the CDR3 reads TGTGCCAGCAGCCGAGGGAGATCTGTCTTGGTTAACACTGAAGCTTTCGTT.

This rearrangement joins TRBV19 to TRBJ1-6; no clear D. V shed 6 bases and J shed 0 bases, with 6 bases lying between them. The V gene's germline CDR1 is LNHDA and CDR2 SQIVND (reference sequence). The CDR3 contains 14 residues. DNA for the CDR3: TGTGCCAGTAGACAGAGCTCCTATAATTCACCCCTCCACTTT. The encoded protein is CASRQSSYNSPLHF.

This clone has more than one count but fewer than ten. V usage is TRBV28 and J usage is TRBJ1-4; unclear D gene. The CDR3 contains 15 residues. Germline V CDR1 and CDR2: MDHEN, SYDVKM. Between the trimmed V and J ends, which lost 5 bases and 5 bases, there was a span of 15 bases. The CDR3 reads CASSTNRASNEKLFF. For the CDR3, the DNA is TGTGCCAGCAGTACGAACAGAGCTTCCAATGAAAAACTGTTTTTT.

DNA of the CDR3: TGTGCTAGTGGTTATCACTCCTACGAGCAGTACTTC. Its translation: CASGYHSYEQYF. The V and J genes are TRBV12-5 and TRBJ2-7; unclear D gene. Germline V gene data show CDR1 as LGHNT and CDR2 as FRNRAP. V was trimmed by 4 bases and J by 0 bases, leaving 4 bases between them. The CDR3 is made up of 12 amino acids.

The chain employs TRBV5-1 and TRBJ1-2, with D possibly being TRBD1 (5 bases). The CDR3 has 15 amino acids. V dropped 0 bases and J dropped 4 bases, with 13 bases sitting between them. Germline loops: CDR1 SGHRS, CDR2 YFSETQ. The CDR3 DNA sequence: TGCGCCAGCAGCTTGGAAGCGGGGGGTAGCTATGGCTACACCTTC. Its protein is CASSLEAGGSYGYTF.

This chain links TRBV19 with TRBJ1-6; D unresolved. The V end lost 6 bases, the J end lost 14 bases, and 14 bases lay between the germline ends. CDR1 LNHDA and CDR2 SQIVND come from the germline V gene (reference sequence). The length of the CDR3 is 12 residues. The CDR3 sequence: CASSLDGLSLHF. DNA of the CDR3: TGTGCCAGTAGCTTGGACGGACTATCCCTCCACTTT.

This chain joins TRBV7-3 and TRBJ1-1; 7 bases match TRBD1. Germline lookup yields CDR1 SGHTA and CDR2 FQGTGA. The trim removed 4 bases at V and 10 bases at J, leaving 15 bases unmatched. The CDR3 is 15 amino acids. CDR3 protein: CASSSTGANAVPAFF. CDR3 sequence (DNA): TGTGCCAGCAGCTCTACAGGGGCCAACGCTGTACCAGCTTTCTTT.